This paragraph covers one T cell receptor (beta chain) sequence. The antigen is undetermined. Assay used: immunoSEQ multiplex PCR; TCRdb lists only in-frame clones, some missing. The sample has some 97,000 clones, more than 75% seen once; the top ten hold less than 20%. With V trimmed by 1 base and J by 3 bases, 6 bases remained unmatched. Germline V lookup: CDR1 SGHRS, CDR2 YFSETQ. The CDR3 length is 17 residues. The data are from a study of T cell responses to AZD1222 COVID-19 vaccine. Study details: Investigators merged groups given second doses at roughly 4 or roughly 12 weeks. Study-wide points: Increased Spike-specific TCR breadth and depth were observed after two AZD1222 doses. As reported, nearly half of all spike-specific TCRs target variant regions that are unmutated.

This specimen was peripheral blood, taken on day 0 of AZD1222 vaccination. The receptor comes from an adult in good health. The chain employs TRBV5-1 and TRBJ2-2, with 10 bases matching TRBD1. The CDR3 spells CASSLYTGTGDTGELFF. CDR3 DNA sequence: TGCGCCAGCAGCTTGTATACCGGGACAGGGGACACCGGGGAGCTGTTTTTT.